The following is a TCR beta chain sequence with its context. This record comes from a study of blood T cells in healthy people across ages. PCR was performed a second time for about 6 to 12 cycles using a sample-barcoded 5' primer and a J-beta primer mix. TCRdb re-derived calls from the 5' RACE reads in MiXCR, one entry per CDR3 protein. The repertoire holds about 1.7 million distinct CDR3 sequences, with roughly 30% as singletons. J lost 7 bases, V lost 1 base, and 6 bases had no gene match. This CDR3 region has 15 residues. The germline V gene encodes CDR1 KGHSH and CDR2 LQKENI. The chain employs TRBV18 and TRBJ1-1, with 10 bases that match TRBD1. The sequence came from a woman under 40 in good health. The sequenced sample consisted of blood. The CDR3 is CASSPLGTGVFEAFF. The CDR3 bases are TGTGCCAGCTCACCACTGGGGACAGGGGTGTTTGAAGCTTTCTTT.